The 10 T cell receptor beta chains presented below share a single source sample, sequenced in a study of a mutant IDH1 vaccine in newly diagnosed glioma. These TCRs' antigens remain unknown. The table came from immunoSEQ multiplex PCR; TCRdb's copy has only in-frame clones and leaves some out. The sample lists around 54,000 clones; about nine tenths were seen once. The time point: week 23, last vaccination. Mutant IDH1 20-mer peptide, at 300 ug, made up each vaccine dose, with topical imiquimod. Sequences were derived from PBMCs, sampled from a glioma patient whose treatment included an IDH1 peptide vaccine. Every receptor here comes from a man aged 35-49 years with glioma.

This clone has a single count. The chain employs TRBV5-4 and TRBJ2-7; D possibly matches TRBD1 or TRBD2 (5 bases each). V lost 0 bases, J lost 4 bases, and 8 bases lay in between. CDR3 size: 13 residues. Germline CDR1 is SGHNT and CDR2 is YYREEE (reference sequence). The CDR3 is CASSLGGKYEQYF. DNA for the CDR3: TGTGCCAGCAGCTTGGGGGGGAAGTACGAGCAGTACTTC.

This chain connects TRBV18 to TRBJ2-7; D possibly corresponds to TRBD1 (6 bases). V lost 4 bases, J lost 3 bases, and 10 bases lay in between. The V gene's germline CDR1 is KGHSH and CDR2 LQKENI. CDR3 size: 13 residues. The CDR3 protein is CASSRTEVYEQYF. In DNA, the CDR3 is TGTGCCAGCTCACGGACAGAAGTCTACGAGCAGTACTTC.

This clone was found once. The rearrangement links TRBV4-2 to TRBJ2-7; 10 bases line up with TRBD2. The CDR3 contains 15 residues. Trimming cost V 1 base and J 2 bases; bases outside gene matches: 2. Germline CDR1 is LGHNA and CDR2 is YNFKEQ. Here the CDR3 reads CASSQGLAGPYEQYF. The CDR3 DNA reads TGTGCCAGCAGCCAAGGACTAGCGGGCCCCTACGAGCAGTACTTC.

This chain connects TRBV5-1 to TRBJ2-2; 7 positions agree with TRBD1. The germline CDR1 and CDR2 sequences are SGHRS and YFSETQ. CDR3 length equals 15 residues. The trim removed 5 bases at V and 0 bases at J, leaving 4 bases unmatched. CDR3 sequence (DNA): TGCGCCAGCAGTTCCGGGACAGCGAACACCGGGGAGCTGTTTTTT. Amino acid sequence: CASSSGTANTGELFF.

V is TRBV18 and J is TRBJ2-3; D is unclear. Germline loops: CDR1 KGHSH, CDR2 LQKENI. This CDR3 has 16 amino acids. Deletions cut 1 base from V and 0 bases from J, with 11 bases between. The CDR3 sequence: CASSPLVRASTDTQYF. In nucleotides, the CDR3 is TGTGCCAGCTCACCACTCGTAAGAGCTAGCACAGATACGCAGTATTTT.

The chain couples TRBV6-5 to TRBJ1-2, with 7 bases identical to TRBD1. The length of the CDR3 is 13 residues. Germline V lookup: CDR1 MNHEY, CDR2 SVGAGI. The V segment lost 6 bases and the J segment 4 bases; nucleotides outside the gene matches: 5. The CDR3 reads CASRPAGGYGYTF. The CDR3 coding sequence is TGTGCCAGCAGACCCGCAGGGGGCTATGGCTACACCTTC.

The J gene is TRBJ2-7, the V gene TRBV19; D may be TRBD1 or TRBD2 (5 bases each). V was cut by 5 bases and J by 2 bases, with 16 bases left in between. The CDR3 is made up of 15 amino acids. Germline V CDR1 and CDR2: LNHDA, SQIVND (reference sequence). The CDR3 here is CASSVVGDPPYEQYF. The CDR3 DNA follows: TGTGCCAGTAGTGTCGTGGGGGACCCTCCCTACGAGCAGTACTTC.

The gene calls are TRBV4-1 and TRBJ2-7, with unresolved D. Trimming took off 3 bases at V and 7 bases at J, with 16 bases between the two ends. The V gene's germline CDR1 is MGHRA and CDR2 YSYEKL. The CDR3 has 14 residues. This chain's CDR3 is CASSQTTHLGEQYF. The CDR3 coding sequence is TGCGCCAGCAGCCAGACCACTCACCTTGGGGAGCAGTACTTC.

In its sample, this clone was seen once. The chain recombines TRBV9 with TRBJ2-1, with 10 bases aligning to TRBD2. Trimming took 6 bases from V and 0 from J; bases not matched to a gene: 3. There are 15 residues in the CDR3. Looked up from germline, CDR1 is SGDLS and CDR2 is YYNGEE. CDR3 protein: CASTLAGLSYNEQFF. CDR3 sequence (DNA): TGTGCCAGCACACTAGCGGGACTCTCCTACAATGAGCAGTTCTTC.

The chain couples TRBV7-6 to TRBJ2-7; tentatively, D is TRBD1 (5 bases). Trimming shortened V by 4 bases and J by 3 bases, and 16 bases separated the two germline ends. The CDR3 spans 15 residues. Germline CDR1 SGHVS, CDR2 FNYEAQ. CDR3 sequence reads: CASSSSYLDSYEQYF. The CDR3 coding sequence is TGTGCCAGCAGCTCCTCCTACTTAGACAGCTACGAGCAGTACTTC.